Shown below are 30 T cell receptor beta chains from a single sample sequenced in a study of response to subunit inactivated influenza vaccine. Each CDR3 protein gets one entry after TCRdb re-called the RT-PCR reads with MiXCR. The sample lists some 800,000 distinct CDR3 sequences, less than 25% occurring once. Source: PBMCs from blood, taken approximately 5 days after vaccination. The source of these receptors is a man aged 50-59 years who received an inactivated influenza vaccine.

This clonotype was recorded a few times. The CDR3 spells CASSWGIGSQPQHF. The CDR3 nucleotides are TGTGCCAGCAGTTGGGGTATAGGAAGTCAGCCCCAGCATTTT. The V call is TRBV28, the J call TRBJ1-5; no definite D call. This CDR3 has 14 residues. The germline V gene has CDR1 MDHEN and CDR2 SYDVKM. Trimming took 4 bases from V and 6 from J, leaving 13 bases between them. Using reference TRBV28 and TRBJ1-5 for the parts outside the CDR3, the full variable domain is DVKVTQSSRYLVKRTGEKVFLECVQDMDHENMFWYRQDPGLGLRLIYFSYDVKMKEKGDIPEGYSVSREKKERFSLILESASTNQTSMYLCASSWGIGSQPQHFGDGTRLSIL.

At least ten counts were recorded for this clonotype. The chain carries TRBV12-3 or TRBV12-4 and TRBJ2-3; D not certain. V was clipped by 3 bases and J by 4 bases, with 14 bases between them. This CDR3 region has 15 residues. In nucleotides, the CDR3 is TGTGCCAGCAGTTTGGGCCATCCGAGCGCAGATACGCAGTATTTT. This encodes CASSLGHPSADTQYF.

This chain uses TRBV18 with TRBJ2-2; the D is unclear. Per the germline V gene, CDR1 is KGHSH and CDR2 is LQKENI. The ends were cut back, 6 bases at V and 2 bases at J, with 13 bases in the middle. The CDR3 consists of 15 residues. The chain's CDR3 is CASSSAWLNTGELFF. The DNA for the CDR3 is TGTGCCAGCTCCTCGGCGTGGCTTAACACCGGGGAGCTGTTTTTT.

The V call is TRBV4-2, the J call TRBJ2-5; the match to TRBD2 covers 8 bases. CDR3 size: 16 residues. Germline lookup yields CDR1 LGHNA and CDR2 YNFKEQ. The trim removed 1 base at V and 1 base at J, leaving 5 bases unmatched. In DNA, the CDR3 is TGTGCCAGCAGCCAAGCAGATACTAGCGGCCAAGAGACCCAGTACTTC. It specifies CASSQADTSGQETQYF.

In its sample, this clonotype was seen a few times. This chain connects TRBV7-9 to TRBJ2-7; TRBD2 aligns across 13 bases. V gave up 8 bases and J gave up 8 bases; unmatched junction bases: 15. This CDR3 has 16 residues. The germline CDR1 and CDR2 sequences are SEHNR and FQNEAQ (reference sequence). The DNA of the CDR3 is TGTGCCAGCTCAGACGGCCTCGGGACTAGCGGGACCAAGCAGTACTTC. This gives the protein CASSDGLGTSGTKQYF.

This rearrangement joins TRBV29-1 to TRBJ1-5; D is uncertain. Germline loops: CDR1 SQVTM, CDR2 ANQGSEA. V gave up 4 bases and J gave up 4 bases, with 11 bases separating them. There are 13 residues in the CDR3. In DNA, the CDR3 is TGCAGCGTTGGGGAGGGTTCGAATCAGCCCCAGCATTTT. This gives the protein CSVGEGSNQPQHF. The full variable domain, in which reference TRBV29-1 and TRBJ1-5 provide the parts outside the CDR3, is SAVISQKPSRDICQRGTSLTIQCQVDSQVTMMFWYRQQPGQSLTLIATANQGSEATYESGFVIDKFPISRPNLTFSTLTVSNMSPEDSSIYLCSVGEGSNQPQHFGDGTRLSIL.

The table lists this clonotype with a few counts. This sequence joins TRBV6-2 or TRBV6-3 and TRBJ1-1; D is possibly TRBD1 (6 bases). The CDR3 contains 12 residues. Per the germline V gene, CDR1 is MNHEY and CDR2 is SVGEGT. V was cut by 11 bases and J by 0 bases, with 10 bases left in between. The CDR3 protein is CAAQGMNTEAFF. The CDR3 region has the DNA TGTGCCGCACAGGGTATGAACACTGAAGCTTTCTTT.

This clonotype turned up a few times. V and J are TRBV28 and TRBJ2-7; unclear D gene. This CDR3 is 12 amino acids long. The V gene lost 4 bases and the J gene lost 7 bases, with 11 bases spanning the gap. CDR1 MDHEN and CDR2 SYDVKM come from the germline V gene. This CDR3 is CASSYGGWEQYF. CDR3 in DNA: TGTGCCAGCAGTTACGGCGGTTGGGAGCAGTACTTC.

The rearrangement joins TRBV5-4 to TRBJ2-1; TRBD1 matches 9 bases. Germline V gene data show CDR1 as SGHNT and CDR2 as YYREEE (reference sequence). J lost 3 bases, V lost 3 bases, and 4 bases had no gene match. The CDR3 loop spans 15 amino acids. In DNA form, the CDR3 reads TGTGCCAGCAGCTATGGGACAGGGAACTACAATGAGCAGTTCTTC. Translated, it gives CASSYGTGNYNEQFF.

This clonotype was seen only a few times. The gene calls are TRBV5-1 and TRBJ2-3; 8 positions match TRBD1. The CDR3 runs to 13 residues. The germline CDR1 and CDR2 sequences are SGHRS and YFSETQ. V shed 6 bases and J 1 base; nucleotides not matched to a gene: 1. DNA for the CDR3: TGCGCCAGCACGACAGGGGGCACAGATACGCAGTATTTT. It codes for CASTTGGTDTQYF.

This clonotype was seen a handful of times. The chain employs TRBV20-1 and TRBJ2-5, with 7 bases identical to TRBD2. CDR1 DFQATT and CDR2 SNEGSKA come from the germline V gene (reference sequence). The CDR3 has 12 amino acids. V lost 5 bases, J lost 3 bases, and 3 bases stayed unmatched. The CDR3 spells CSADGGEETQYF. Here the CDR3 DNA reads TGCAGTGCTGATGGGGGGGAAGAGACCCAGTACTTC.

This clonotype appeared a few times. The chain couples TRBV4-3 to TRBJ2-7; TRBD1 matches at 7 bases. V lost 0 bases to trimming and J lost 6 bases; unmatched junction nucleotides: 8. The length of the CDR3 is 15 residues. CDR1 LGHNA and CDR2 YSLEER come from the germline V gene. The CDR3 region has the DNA TGCGCCAGCAGCCAAGATCTACAGGGGACCCTCGAGCAGTACTTC. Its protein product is CASSQDLQGTLEQYF.

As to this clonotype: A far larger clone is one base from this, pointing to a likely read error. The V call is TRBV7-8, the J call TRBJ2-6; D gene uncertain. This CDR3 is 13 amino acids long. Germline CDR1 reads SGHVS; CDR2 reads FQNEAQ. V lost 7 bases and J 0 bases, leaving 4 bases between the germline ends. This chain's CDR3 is CASTLSGANVLTF. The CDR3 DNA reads TGTGCCAGCACCCTCTCTGGGGCCAACGTCCTGACTTTC.

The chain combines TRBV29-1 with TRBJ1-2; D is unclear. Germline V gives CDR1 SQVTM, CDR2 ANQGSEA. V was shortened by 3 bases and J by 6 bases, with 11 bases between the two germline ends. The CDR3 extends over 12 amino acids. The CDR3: CSVEDPPDGYTF. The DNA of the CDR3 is TGCAGCGTTGAGGACCCACCGGATGGCTACACCTTC.

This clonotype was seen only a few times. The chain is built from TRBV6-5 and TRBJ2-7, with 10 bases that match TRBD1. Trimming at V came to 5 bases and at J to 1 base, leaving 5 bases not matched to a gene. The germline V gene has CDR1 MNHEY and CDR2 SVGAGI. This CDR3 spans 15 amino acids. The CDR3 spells CASSPRQGASYEQYF. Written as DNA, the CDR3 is TGTGCCAGCAGTCCTCGACAGGGGGCTTCCTACGAGCAGTACTTC.

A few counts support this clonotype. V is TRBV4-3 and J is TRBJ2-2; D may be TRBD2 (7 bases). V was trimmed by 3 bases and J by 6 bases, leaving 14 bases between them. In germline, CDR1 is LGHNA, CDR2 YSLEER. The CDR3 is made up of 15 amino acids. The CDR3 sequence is CASSQRGGGAGELFF. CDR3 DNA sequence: TGCGCCAGCAGCCAGAGGGGGGGAGGCGCCGGGGAGCTGTTTTTT.

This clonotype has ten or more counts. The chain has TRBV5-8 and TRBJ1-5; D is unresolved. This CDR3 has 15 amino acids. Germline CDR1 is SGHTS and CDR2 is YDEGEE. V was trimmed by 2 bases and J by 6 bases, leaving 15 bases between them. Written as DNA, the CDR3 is TGTGCCAGCAGCTTCCGGGAGAATAAAGCTCAGCCCCAGCATTTT. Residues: CASSFRENKAQPQHF.

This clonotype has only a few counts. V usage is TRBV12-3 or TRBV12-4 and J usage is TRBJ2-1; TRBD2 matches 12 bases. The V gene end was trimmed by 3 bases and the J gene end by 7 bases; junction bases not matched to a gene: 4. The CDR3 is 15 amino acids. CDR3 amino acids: CASSFLTSGSNEQFF. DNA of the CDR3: TGTGCCAGCAGTTTTTTGACTAGCGGGAGTAATGAGCAGTTCTTC.

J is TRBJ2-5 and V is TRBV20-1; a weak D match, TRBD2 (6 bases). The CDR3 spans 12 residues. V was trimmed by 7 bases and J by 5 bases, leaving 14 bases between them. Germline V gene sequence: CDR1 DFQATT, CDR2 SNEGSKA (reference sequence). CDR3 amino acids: CSGRRALETQYF. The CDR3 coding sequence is TGCAGTGGCAGGAGGGCTCTGGAGACCCAGTACTTC.

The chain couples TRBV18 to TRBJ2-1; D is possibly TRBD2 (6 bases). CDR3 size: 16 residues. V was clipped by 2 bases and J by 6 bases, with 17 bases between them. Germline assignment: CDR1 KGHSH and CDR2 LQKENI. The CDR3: CASSPWRGGLANEQFF. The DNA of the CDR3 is TGTGCCAGCTCACCATGGAGAGGAGGGCTGGCCAATGAGCAGTTCTTC.

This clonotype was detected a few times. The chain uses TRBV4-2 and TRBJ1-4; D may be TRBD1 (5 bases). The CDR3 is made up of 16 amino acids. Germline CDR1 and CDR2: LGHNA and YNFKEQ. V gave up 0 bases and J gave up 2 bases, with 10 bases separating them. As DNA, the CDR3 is TGTGCCAGCAGCCAAGAGCCGGGGACGACTAATGAAAAACTGTTTTTT. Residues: CASSQEPGTTNEKLFF.

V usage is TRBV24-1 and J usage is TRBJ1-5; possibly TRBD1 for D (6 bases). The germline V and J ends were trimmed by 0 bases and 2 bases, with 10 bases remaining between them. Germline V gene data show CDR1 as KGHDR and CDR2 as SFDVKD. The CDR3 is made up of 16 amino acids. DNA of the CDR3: TGTGCCACCAGTGATTTGAAGGACAGAGGCAATCAGCCCCAGCATTTT. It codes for CATSDLKDRGNQPQHF.

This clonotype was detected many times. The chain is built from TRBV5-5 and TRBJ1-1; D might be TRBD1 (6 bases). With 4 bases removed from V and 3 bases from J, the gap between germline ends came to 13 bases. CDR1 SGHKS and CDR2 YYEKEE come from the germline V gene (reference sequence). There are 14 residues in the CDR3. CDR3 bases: TGTGCCAGCAGCAGGGACACTAGGTACACTGAAGCTTTCTTT. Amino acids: CASSRDTRYTEAFF.

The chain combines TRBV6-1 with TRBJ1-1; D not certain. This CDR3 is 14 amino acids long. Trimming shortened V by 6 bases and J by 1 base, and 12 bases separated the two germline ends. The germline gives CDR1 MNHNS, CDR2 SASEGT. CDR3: CASRKDGRNTEAFF. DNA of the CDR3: TGTGCCAGCAGGAAGGACGGGAGGAACACTGAAGCTTTCTTT.

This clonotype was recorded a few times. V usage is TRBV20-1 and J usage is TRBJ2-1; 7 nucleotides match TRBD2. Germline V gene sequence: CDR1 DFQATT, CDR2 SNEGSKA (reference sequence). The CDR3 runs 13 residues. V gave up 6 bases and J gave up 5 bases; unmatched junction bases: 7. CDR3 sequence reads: CSALSGTDNEQFF. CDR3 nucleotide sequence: TGCAGTGCCCTCAGCGGGACGGACAATGAGCAGTTCTTC.

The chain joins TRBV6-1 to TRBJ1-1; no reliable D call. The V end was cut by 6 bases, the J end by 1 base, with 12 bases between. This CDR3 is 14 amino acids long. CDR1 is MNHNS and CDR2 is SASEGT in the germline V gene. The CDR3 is CASREVPTNTEAFF. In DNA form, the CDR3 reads TGTGCCAGCAGGGAGGTCCCTACGAACACTGAAGCTTTCTTT.

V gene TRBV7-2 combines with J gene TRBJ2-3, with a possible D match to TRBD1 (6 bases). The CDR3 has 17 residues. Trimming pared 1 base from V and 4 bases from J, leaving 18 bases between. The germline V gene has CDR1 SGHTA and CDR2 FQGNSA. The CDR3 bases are TGTGCCAGCAGCTTAGGGCACGGGACACTGAGCCCAGATACGCAGTATTTT. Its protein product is CASSLGHGTLSPDTQYF.

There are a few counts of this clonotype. CDR3 protein: CASRLGTGTYQPQHF. CDR3 in DNA: TGTGCCAGCAGACTCGGGACAGGGACTTATCAGCCCCAGCATTTT. The rearrangement joins TRBV12-3 or TRBV12-4 to TRBJ1-5; 9 bases agree with TRBD1. Trimming cost V 6 bases and J 5 bases; bases outside gene matches: 8. CDR3 length: 15 amino acids.

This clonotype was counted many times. CDR3 nucleotides: TGTGCCAGCAGCTTGGGACCTCGATCACCCCTCCACTTT. It codes for CASSLGPRSPLHF. The chain is built from TRBV7-2 and TRBJ1-6, with a weak D call TRBD1 (5 bases). Trimming stripped 3 bases from V and 10 bases from J, with 10 bases between. From germline, CDR1 is SGHTA and CDR2 FQGNSA. The CDR3 has 13 residues.

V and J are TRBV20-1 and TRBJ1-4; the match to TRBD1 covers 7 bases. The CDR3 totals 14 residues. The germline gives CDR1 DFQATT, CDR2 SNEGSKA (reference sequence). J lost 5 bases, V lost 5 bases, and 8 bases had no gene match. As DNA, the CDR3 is TGCAGTGCTGCTACCGACAGGGTAAATGAAAAACTGTTTTTT. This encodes CSAATDRVNEKLFF.